This T cell receptor (beta chain) was identified in a study of cytomegalovirus exposure and HLA in healthy donors. Whole-study results and caveats: Some segments of the V type, notably TRBV6-2 and TRBV6-3, were excluded as indistinguishable. When analyzed later, a missense DCLRE1C variant was found to be linked to TCR beta V- and J-gene trimming.

PCR amplification relied on 60 Vbeta primers (plus 13 Jbeta primers). Some clones are missing from TCRdb's copy, which holds only in-frame ones; the method was immunoSEQ multiplex PCR. Of about 170,000 clones listed, roughly 80% are singletons. V lost 5 bases, J lost 3 bases, and 8 bases stayed unmatched. In germline, CDR1 is SGHAT, CDR2 FQDESV (reference sequence). This CDR3 spans 15 amino acids. About this clone itself: Its antigen is not known.

The material sequenced was PBMCs. This sequence joins TRBV11-1 and TRBJ2-7; 9 bases are shared with TRBD1. The clonotype originates from a woman in her late teens or twenties in good health and CMV-seronegative. This CDR3 is CASSTSGTGIYEQYF. The CDR3 DNA reads TGTGCCAGCAGCACGTCCGGGACAGGGATCTACGAGCAGTACTTC.